The present TCR beta chain was sequenced within a study of OX40 agonist ivuxolimab in advanced cancers. Whole-study context: The treatment was a fully human IgG2 OX40 agonist, ivuxolimab. The study enrolled dose-escalation patients with hepatocellular carcinoma, melanoma, renal cell or head and neck cancer.

The count of this clone is one. This CDR3 is built from 10 residues. V lost 5 bases and J 6 bases, leaving 6 bases between the germline ends. Per the germline V gene, CDR1 is DFQATT and CDR2 is SNEGSKA (reference sequence). The sampling schedule covered blood at baseline, cycle 4 day 1, and cycle 7 day 1. Using immunoSEQ multiplex PCR, the repertoire was profiled, and TCRdb retains in-frame clones only, with some absent. The table records 83,000 or so clones, approximately 79% of them present only once. Specimen: CD4+ or CD8+ T cells sorted from blood, collected in a trial of the OX40 agonist ivuxolimab. The gene calls are TRBV20-1 and TRBJ2-3; no firm D call. The TCR sequence derives from an adult with an advanced solid tumor such as melanoma, head and neck, liver or kidney cancer. The DNA for the CDR3 is TGCAGTGCTGCGATGGATACGCAGTATTTT. Protein sequence: CSAAMDTQYF.